This entry lists 21 T cell receptor beta chains sequenced from one sample in a study of T cell repertoires in cytomegalovirus infection (dated by TCRdb to about 2019). The instrument given in TCRdb is Illumina HiSeq 1500. Using fastp at Q25 and MiXCR, TCRdb reprocessed the public reads and kept productive beta chains. Each entry merges the rows of one CDR3 protein and shows their most common DNA and genes. The sample yields around 710,000 distinct CDR3 sequences; about 28% were counted once. The ten largest account for less than 15% of the sample. Read against the paper, the sample's treatment or condition label means: in vitro stimulation with specific CMV peptide epitopes to enrich CMV-specific T cells. No antigen has been assigned to these receptors. The sample consisted of cultured CD8+ T cells from PBMCs, taken from culture after CMV antigen stimulation. The receptors were gathered from a human donor in good health (CMV status not recorded). Some clones in this sample may be carry-over from other donors' samples.

V is TRBV29-1 and J is TRBJ2-2; TRBD1 agrees at 7 bases. This CDR3 has 15 residues. The germline CDR1 and CDR2 sequences are SQVTM and ANQGSEA. V shed 2 bases, J shed 5 bases, and the junction held 8 bases outside the gene matches. CDR3 sequence (DNA): TGCAGCGTTGAATTTCGCAGGGGGAGAACCGGGGAGCTGTTTTTT. As protein: CSVEFRRGRTGELFF.

The rearrangement uses TRBV19 and TRBJ2-2, with D perhaps TRBD2 (5 bases). This CDR3 contains 18 residues. Germline CDR1 reads LNHDA; CDR2 reads SQIVND (reference sequence). Trimming removed 3 bases from V and 3 bases from J, with 20 bases in between. CDR3 sequence reads: CASSILAGRVLDTGELFF. The CDR3 coding sequence is TGTGCCAGTAGTATTCTAGCCGGCCGGGTCCTAGACACCGGGGAGCTGTTTTTT. Together with reference TRBV19 and TRBJ2-2, the CDR3 gives the full variable domain: DGGITQSPKYLFRKEGQNVTLSCEQNLNHDAMYWYRQDPGQGLRLIYYSQIVNDFQKGDIAEGYSVSREKKESFPLTVTSAQKNPTAFYLCASSILAGRVLDTGELFFGEGSRLTVL.

The table lists this clonotype with many counts. This sequence joins TRBV12-3 or TRBV12-4 and TRBJ1-1; 8 bases map to TRBD1. Trimming cost V 7 bases and J 0 bases; bases outside gene matches: 7. The length of the CDR3 is 15 residues. CDR3 protein: CASNRWTGMNTEAFF. The CDR3 coding sequence is TGTGCCAGCAACAGATGGACAGGGATGAACACTGAAGCTTTCTTT.

The chain combines TRBV7-9 with TRBJ2-2; D not resolved. V lost 2 bases and J lost 1, with 8 bases in between. The length of the CDR3 is 15 residues. Looked up from germline, CDR1 is SEHNR and CDR2 is FQNEAQ (reference sequence). The CDR3 DNA reads TGTGCCAGCAGCTTACCAGCCGGGAACACCGGGGAGCTGTTTTTT. Its protein is CASSLPAGNTGELFF.

CDR3 region: CASSLWSTGNYNTEAFF. The CDR3, as DNA: TGTGCCAGCAGCTTATGGAGTACAGGAAATTACAACACTGAAGCTTTCTTT. The chain uses TRBV7-6 and TRBJ1-1; a weak D match, TRBD1 (5 bases). V shed 2 bases and J shed 2 bases, with 18 bases lying between them. Germline assignment: CDR1 SGHVS and CDR2 FNYEAQ. The CDR3 length is 17 residues.

The chain uses TRBV9 and TRBJ2-5, with D perhaps TRBD2 (6 bases). The V gene's germline CDR1 is SGDLS and CDR2 YYNGEE. Trimming pared 4 bases from V and 0 bases from J, leaving 13 bases between. This CDR3 region has 15 residues. The CDR3 sequence: CASSTGLKYQETQYF. CDR3 DNA sequence: TGTGCCAGCAGCACGGGACTTAAGTACCAAGAGACCCAGTACTTC.

The chain combines TRBV27 with TRBJ2-7, with D possibly matching TRBD2 (6 bases). This CDR3 is built from 15 residues. Trimming left V 2 bases short and J 3 bases short, with 14 bases between. CDR1 MNHEY and CDR2 SMNVEV come from the germline V gene (reference sequence). CDR3 DNA: TGTGCCAGCAGTTTAGACGGGGGTCCCGGCTACGAGCAGTACTTC. It yields the protein CASSLDGGPGYEQYF.

The chain links TRBV5-6 to TRBJ2-1, with D unresolved. This CDR3 comprises 17 residues. CDR1 and CDR2 from the germline V gene are SGHDT and YYEEEE. V lost 0 bases and J 3 bases, leaving 16 bases between the germline ends. The CDR3 nucleotides are TGTGCCAGCAGCTTGGCGGTGGGTTGGAGCCTCTACAATGAGCAGTTCTTC. Amino acids: CASSLAVGWSLYNEQFF.

J is TRBJ1-1 and V is TRBV12-3 or TRBV12-4, with no clear D. Trimming removed 5 bases at V and 0 bases at J, with 13 bases between. The CDR3 sequence is 15 residues long. The CDR3 spells CASSGTEAMNTEAFF. For the CDR3, the DNA is TGTGCCAGCAGTGGTACAGAGGCCATGAACACTGAAGCTTTCTTT.

In this sample, this clonotype turned up many times. The genes are TRBV7-8 and TRBJ2-1; D gene uncertain. The V end lost 5 bases, the J end lost 8 bases, and 7 bases lay between the germline ends. Looked up from germline, CDR1 is SGHVS and CDR2 is FQNEAQ. The length of the CDR3 is 11 residues. CDR3 nucleotides: TGTGCCAGCAGCACTAATTATGAGCAGTTCTTC. Translation gives CASSTNYEQFF.

The CDR3 protein is CASSVGQGTDTQYF. The CDR3 DNA sequence: TGCGCCAGCAGCGTTGGACAGGGCACAGATACGCAGTATTTT. The J gene is TRBJ2-3, the V gene TRBV5-1, with 7 bases that match TRBD1. Unmatched junction bases numbered 3, after V lost 4 bases and J lost 1 base. Germline lookup yields CDR1 SGHRS and CDR2 YFSETQ. The length of the CDR3 is 14 residues.

The chain employs TRBV6-5 and TRBJ2-5; tentatively, D is TRBD1 (6 bases). CDR3 length equals 13 residues. Germline V gene lookup returns CDR1 MNHEY and CDR2 SVGAGI. Trimming shortened V by 2 bases and J by 5 bases, and 9 bases separated the two germline ends. CDR3 loop: CASSYGQWETQYF. CDR3 DNA sequence: TGTGCCAGCAGTTACGGACAGTGGGAGACCCAGTACTTC.

This clonotype occurred many times. This chain connects TRBV25-1 to TRBJ1-2; 7 bases fit TRBD1. The V segment lost 0 bases and the J segment 6 bases; nucleotides outside the gene matches: 1. Per the germline V gene, CDR1 is MGHDK and CDR2 is SYGVNS. The CDR3 is 13 amino acids. CDR3 loop: CASSEYTGDGYTF. In DNA, the CDR3 is TGTGCCAGCAGTGAATATACAGGGGATGGCTACACCTTC.

On this clonotype itself: This may arise from a read error, as a much more abundant clone is one base away. The CDR3 DNA reads as TGTGCCAGCAGCTTAGAGGGGGCTTCGTACAATGAGCAGTACTTC. It encodes CASSLEGASYNEQYF. The V and J genes are TRBV7-2 and TRBJ2-1; TRBD1 agrees at 7 bases. The tail of the sequence fits TRBJ2-7 better, so the J call may be wrong. The CDR3 sequence is 15 residues long. CDR1 is SGHTA and CDR2 is FQGNSA in the germline V gene.

This clonotype was seen only a few times. The chain is built from TRBV7-4 and TRBJ2-7; TRBD1 aligns across 8 bases. The V and J ends lost 4 bases and 0 bases, in that order; junction bases with no gene match: 5. The CDR3 is made up of 15 amino acids. Germline V gene data show CDR1 as SGHVT and CDR2 as SQSDAQ. The CDR3, as DNA: TGTGCCAGCAGCTCCCCAGGGGGCCCCTCCTACGAGCAGTACTTC. As protein: CASSSPGGPSYEQYF.

This clonotype appeared a few times. This sequence joins TRBV7-6 and TRBJ2-1, with TRBD2 identical over 11 bases. Trimming cost V 4 bases and J 6 bases; bases outside gene matches: 5. Per germline, CDR1 SGHVS and CDR2 FNYEAQ. The CDR3 has 15 amino acids. The CDR3 sequence: CASSSSGGTVNEQFF. The DNA for the CDR3 is TGTGCCAGCAGCTCTAGCGGGGGGACCGTCAATGAGCAGTTCTTC.

The genes are TRBV19 and TRBJ2-7; D gene uncertain. The germline gives CDR1 LNHDA, CDR2 SQIVND (reference sequence). CDR3 length: 15 residues. Trimming pared 5 bases from V and 0 bases from J, leaving 14 bases between. CDR3 sequence: CASSPSTFTSYEQYF. The CDR3 nucleotides are TGTGCCAGTAGTCCGTCGACATTTACCTCCTACGAGCAGTACTTC.

This clonotype was found many times. This chain joins TRBV19 and TRBJ2-2; 8 nucleotides agree with TRBD1. CDR3 size: 15 residues. Germline CDR1 reads LNHDA; CDR2 reads SQIVND (reference sequence). The J segment lost 7 bases and the V segment lost 6 bases, leaving 10 bases of the junction unmatched. The CDR3 sequence is CASRTGHRGSGELFF. DNA of the CDR3: TGTGCCAGTAGAACGGGACACAGGGGGAGCGGGGAGCTGTTTTTT.

The gene calls are TRBV19 and TRBJ1-3; D ambiguous. Germline CDR1 reads LNHDA; CDR2 reads SQIVND (reference sequence). The CDR3 runs 14 residues. Trimming took 5 bases from V and 3 from J, leaving 11 bases between them. For the CDR3, the DNA is TGTGCCAGTAGTGTCCAGGTCGATGGAAACACCATATATTTT. This gives the protein CASSVQVDGNTIYF.

This clonotype was observed a handful of times. This chain uses TRBV12-5 with TRBJ2-2; TRBD2 matches 7 bases. The CDR3 totals 16 residues. V shed 3 bases, J shed 7 bases, and the junction held 11 bases outside the gene matches. Germline V gene lookup returns CDR1 LGHNT and CDR2 FRNRAP. CDR3 DNA sequence: TGTGCTAGTGGTTTCTCCTCAGCGGGGTCGGGCGGGGAGCTGTTTTTT. This gives the protein CASGFSSAGSGGELFF.

The chain couples TRBV24-1 to TRBJ2-1; 8 bases agree with TRBD1. The ends lost 3 bases at V and 3 bases at J; junction bases unmatched: 3. Germline V gives CDR1 KGHDR, CDR2 SFDVKD. CDR3 size: 15 residues. CDR3 sequence: CATSDDGTGYNEQFF. Written as DNA, the CDR3 is TGTGCCACCAGTGATGATGGGACAGGCTACAATGAGCAGTTCTTC.